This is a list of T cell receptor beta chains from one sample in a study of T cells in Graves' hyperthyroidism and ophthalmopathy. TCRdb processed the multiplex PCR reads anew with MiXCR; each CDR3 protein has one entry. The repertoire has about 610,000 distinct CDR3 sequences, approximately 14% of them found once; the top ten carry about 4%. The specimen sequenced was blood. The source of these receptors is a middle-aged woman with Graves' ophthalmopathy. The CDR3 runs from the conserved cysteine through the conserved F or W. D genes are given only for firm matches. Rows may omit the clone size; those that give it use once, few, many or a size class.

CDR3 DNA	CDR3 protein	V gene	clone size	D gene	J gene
TGTGCCAGCAGCTCAGGACAGGTACATCAGCCCCAGCATTTT	CASSSGQVHQPQHF	TRBV7-2	many	TRBD1	TRBJ1-5
TGCGCCAGCACAGGAGGGGGGATAGGGTACGAGCAGTACTTC	CASTGGGIGYEQYF	TRBV5-1	many	-	TRBJ2-7
TGTGCCAGCAGTTACTCGGTTGGCTTTCCGAGGGCCTACGAGCAGTACTTC	CASSYSVGFPRAYEQYF	TRBV6-5	many	-	TRBJ2-7
TGTGCTAGTGGTTTGGGTGGGCGGACCGGGGAGCTGTTTTTT	CASGLGGRTGELFF	TRBV12-5	-	-	TRBJ2-2
TGTGCCAGCATGGAACAGGGGTCGACCGGGGAGCTGTTTTTT	CASMEQGSTGELFF	TRBV6-2/TRBV6-3	many	TRBD1	TRBJ2-2
TGTGCCAGCAGCCCCTATGGACGAGGGGGGCGCCAAGGGACCCAGTACTTC	CASSPYGRGGRQGTQYF	TRBV11-2	many	-	TRBJ2-5
TGTGCCAGCAGCGACGGGGGGGGGGAGGAGACCCAGTACTTC	CASSDGGGEETQYF	TRBV12-3/TRBV12-4	many	TRBD2	TRBJ2-5
TGTGCCAGCAGCTTAGCCCCATCCGGGACCTCCTACAATGAGCAGTTCTTC	CASSLAPSGTSYNEQFF	TRBV7-2	-	-	TRBJ2-1
TGTGCCAGCAGTTTAAGGCCCCCAGGTTATAATTCACCCCTCCACTTT	CASSLRPPGYNSPLHF	TRBV27	-	-	TRBJ1-6
TGTGCTAGTGGTTTGGTGGGCAGGGAGCAGACCCAGTACTTC	CASGLVGREQTQYF	TRBV12-5	-	-	TRBJ2-5
TGTGCCACCACCGGGGCAGGGAATGAAGAGACCCAGTACTTC	CATTGAGNEETQYF	TRBV24-1	many	-	TRBJ2-5
TGTGCCAGCAGTTTATGGGCCCCAACAGGGTACGGGGCCTACGAGCAGTACTTC	CASSLWAPTGYGAYEQYF	TRBV27	many	-	TRBJ2-7
TGTGCCAGCAGTTGGGACCTAAACTATGGCTACACCTTC	CASSWDLNYGYTF	TRBV2	many	-	TRBJ1-2
TGTGCCAGCAGTTTCCGACAGGACCGAACGAGTGATCAGCCCCAGCATTTT	CASSFRQDRTSDQPQHF	TRBV12-3/TRBV12-4	many	-	TRBJ1-5
TGTGCCAGCAGTTCCATAGCGGGAGCCTACGAGCAGTACTTC	CASSSIAGAYEQYF	TRBV6-2/TRBV6-3	many	TRBD2	TRBJ2-7
TGCAGTGCTGGGACAGAAGCTAACTATGGCTACACCTTC	CSAGTEANYGYTF	TRBV20-1	many	TRBD1	TRBJ1-2
TGTGCCAGCAGCTCGAGGGGACTAGACGCGGCCGGGGAGCTGTTTTTT	CASSSRGLDAAGELFF	TRBV11-2	-	TRBD2	TRBJ2-2
TGTGCCAGCAGCCTCTTACTAGAGGTAGCCAAAAACATTCAGTACTTC	CASSLLLEVAKNIQYF	TRBV28	few	-	TRBJ2-4
TGTGCCAGCAGCTTAGTCCCTGACTACTTCTCCTACGAGCAGTACTTC	CASSLVPDYFSYEQYF	TRBV11-1	many	-	TRBJ2-7
TGCAGTGCTAGACGTGGTGGACAGCGTACCACTGAAGCTTTCTTT	CSARRGGQRTTEAFF	TRBV20-1	many	-	TRBJ1-1